A single sample gave rise to the 31 T cell receptor beta chains below, sequenced in a study of blood T cell repertoires in COVID-19. Generated by immunoSEQ multiplex PCR, the TCRdb table keeps only in-frame clones and is missing some. Of some 320,000 clones listed, around nine tenths were seen once; the top ten hold 2.6%. The sequenced material came from PBMCs or T cells enriched from blood (not recorded which). The receptors shown here come from a man in his 60s who had recovered from COVID-19.

The rearrangement uses TRBV7-9 and TRBJ2-1; 8 bases map to TRBD2. J was trimmed by 6 bases and V by 7 bases; bases with no gene match: 20. CDR1 is SEHNR and CDR2 is FQNEAQ in the germline V gene (reference sequence). The CDR3 runs to 18 residues. DNA for the CDR3: TGTGCCAGCACCAGACTCCTCGGGGGGACTAGGGCCGTCAATGAGCAGTTCTTC. It is translated as CASTRLLGGTRAVNEQFF.

This clone was detected a few times. Written as DNA, the CDR3 is TGTGCCAGCAGCTCGGACAGGGCCTACGAGCAGTACTTC. This translates into CASSSDRAYEQYF. This chain links TRBV11-1 with TRBJ2-7; TRBD1 aligns across 8 bases. The CDR3 extends over 13 amino acids. Per the germline V gene, CDR1 is SGHAT and CDR2 is FQDESV (reference sequence). The V gene end was trimmed by 4 bases and the J gene end by 2 bases; junction bases not matched to a gene: 1.

This sequence joins TRBV7-9 and TRBJ1-6; possibly TRBD1 for D (5 bases). Trimming left V 7 bases short and J 8 bases short, with 21 bases between. The CDR3 loop spans 16 amino acids. CDR1 SEHNR and CDR2 FQNEAQ come from the germline V gene (reference sequence). CDR3 sequence (DNA): TGTGCCAGCACCAAGAGCGGGGCGGCCCGGGATTCACCCCTCCACTTT. This encodes CASTKSGAARDSPLHF.

This sequence joins TRBV19 and TRBJ2-5, with D maybe TRBD1 (6 bases). Germline values: CDR1 LNHDA, CDR2 SQIVND (reference sequence). The CDR3 consists of 19 residues. Deletions cut 1 base from V and 4 bases from J, with 25 bases between. DNA of the CDR3: TGTGCCAGTAGTATAGGAGCGAAGGGGGAGTCACCGGGCGGAGAGACCCAGTACTTC. This translates into CASSIGAKGESPGGETQYF. Supplemented by reference TRBV19 and TRBJ2-5, the full variable domain reads DGGITQSPKYLFRKEGQNVTLSCEQNLNHDAMYWYRQDPGQGLRLIYYSQIVNDFQKGDIAEGYSVSREKKESFPLTVTSAQKNPTAFYLCASSIGAKGESPGGETQYFGPGTRLLVL.

This sequence joins TRBV19 and TRBJ2-7; 13 bases align to TRBD2. The ends lost 9 bases at V and 1 base at J; junction bases unmatched: 15. Germline loops: CDR1 LNHDA, CDR2 SQIVND (reference sequence). The CDR3 runs to 18 residues. The DNA of the CDR3 is TGTGCCAGCAGAAGGGGGCGAACGGGACTAGCGGGATCCTACGAGCAGTACTTC. Encoded protein: CASRRGRTGLAGSYEQYF.

This chain connects TRBV7-9 to TRBJ1-5; D gene unclear. Deletions cut 4 bases from V and 0 bases from J, with 16 bases between. The CDR3 has 17 residues. Germline V gene sequence: CDR1 SEHNR, CDR2 FQNEAQ (reference sequence). CDR3 sequence reads: CASSSGASLGSNQPQHF. CDR3 sequence (DNA): TGTGCCAGCAGCTCCGGAGCTAGTCTAGGTAGCAATCAGCCCCAGCATTTT.

The chain links TRBV12-3 or TRBV12-4 to TRBJ1-4; D ambiguous. This CDR3 comprises 13 residues. Trimming took 3 bases from V and 5 from J, leaving 7 bases between them. CDR3 coding DNA: TGTGCCAGCAGTTTGTCAGGAAATGAAAAACTGTTTTTT. This translates into CASSLSGNEKLFF.

The gene calls are TRBV7-9 and TRBJ1-1, with a weak D call TRBD1 (5 bases). Germline lookup yields CDR1 SEHNR and CDR2 FQNEAQ (reference sequence). Trimming left V 6 bases short and J 6 bases short, with 11 bases between. The CDR3 is made up of 12 amino acids. CDR3 bases: TGTGCCAGCAGGTCTAGGGGCTCTGAAGCTTTCTTT. Its translation: CASRSRGSEAFF.

The chain employs TRBV28 and TRBJ2-1; 7 nucleotides agree with TRBD2. After removal of 6 bases from V and 6 bases from J, the junction contained 8 bases not matched to a gene. Germline CDR1 MDHEN, CDR2 SYDVKM. There are 14 residues in the CDR3. CDR3 protein: CASRSGGEGNEQFF. Written as DNA, the CDR3 is TGTGCCAGCAGATCGGGGGGTGAGGGCAATGAGCAGTTCTTC.

The rearrangement joins TRBV18 to TRBJ2-5; D perhaps matches TRBD1 (6 bases). V lost 3 bases to trimming and J lost 2 bases, with 7 bases between them. This CDR3 region has 13 residues. Germline-derived CDR1 and CDR2 are KGHSH and LQKENI. The CDR3 DNA reads TGTGCCAGCTCACCGGACAGTCAAGAGACCCAGTACTTC. Residues: CASSPDSQETQYF.

The DNA for the CDR3 is TGCGCCAGCAGCTTCAGGGGTTTGAACACTGAAGCTTTCTTT. This gives the protein CASSFRGLNTEAFF. The chain is built from TRBV5-1 and TRBJ1-1; TRBD1 is a possible D gene (6 bases). The germline V gene has CDR1 SGHRS and CDR2 YFSETQ. The CDR3 loop spans 14 amino acids. The V and J ends lost 2 bases and 0 bases respectively, with 8 bases between them.

This chain connects TRBV30 to TRBJ1-5, with D perhaps matching TRBD1 (5 bases). The V end was cut by 3 bases, the J end by 7 bases, with 13 bases between. The germline V gene encodes CDR1 GTSNPN and CDR2 SVGIG (reference sequence). The CDR3 spans 13 residues. In nucleotides, the CDR3 is TGTGCCTGGAGCCAGGGTGTTCGGCAGCCCCAGCATTTT. This gives the protein CAWSQGVRQPQHF.

This chain joins TRBV4-2 and TRBJ2-1; possible D gene TRBD2, 7 bases. V lost 0 bases and J lost 8, with 23 bases in between. Germline CDR1 LGHNA, CDR2 YNFKEQ. The CDR3 totals 18 residues. CDR3 bases: TGTGCCAGCAGCCAAGAGTGGGGGGGCCCCGGGGTGACCGATGAGCAGTTCTTC. Protein sequence: CASSQEWGGPGVTDEQFF.

The chain uses TRBV6-5 and TRBJ2-3, with D uncertain. CDR1 is MNHEY, CDR2 SVGAGI, per germline. The CDR3 contains 14 residues. Trimming pared 0 bases from V and 5 bases from J, leaving 9 bases between. In DNA, the CDR3 is TGTGCCAGCAGTTACTCCCCGGTATTAGATACGCAGTATTTT. It codes for CASSYSPVLDTQYF.

The chain links TRBV18 to TRBJ2-7; TRBD2 might be the D (6 bases). The germline CDR1 and CDR2 sequences are KGHSH and LQKENI. Trimming left V 2 bases short and J 3 bases short, with 14 bases between. The CDR3 contains 15 residues. The CDR3: CASSPEPGVGYEQYF. In nucleotides, the CDR3 is TGTGCCAGCTCACCAGAGCCGGGAGTAGGCTACGAGCAGTACTTC.

This sequence joins TRBV3-1 (or the pseudogene TRBV3-2) and TRBJ2-1; 7 bases are a match to TRBD2. After removal of 2 bases from V and 6 bases from J, the junction contained 16 bases not matched to a gene. This CDR3 is built from 18 residues. The germline V gene has CDR1 LGHDT and CDR2 YNNKEL (reference sequence). The CDR3 spells CASSQSISGLEHINEQFF. In DNA, the CDR3 is TGTGCCAGCAGCCAATCTATTAGCGGACTAGAGCACATCAATGAGCAGTTCTTC.

The chain employs TRBV27 and TRBJ1-5; 7 nucleotides match TRBD1. V gave up 5 bases and J gave up 4 bases; unmatched junction bases: 2. The CDR3 is 13 residues long. The germline V gene encodes CDR1 MNHEY and CDR2 SMNVEV (reference sequence). The CDR3 reads CASSPDRNQPQHF. DNA of the CDR3: TGTGCCAGCAGTCCGGACAGGAATCAGCCCCAGCATTTT.

The V call is TRBV6-5, the J call TRBJ2-1; 9 bases map to TRBD2. In germline, CDR1 is MNHEY, CDR2 SVGAGI. Trimming removed 6 bases from V and 4 bases from J; junction bases left unmatched: 7. The CDR3 has 15 residues. The CDR3 DNA is TGTGCCAGCAGCGGACTAGCGTCAGGGTACAATGAGCAGTTCTTC. Its protein is CASSGLASGYNEQFF.

V usage is TRBV30 and J usage is TRBJ2-3, with D unresolved. CDR1 is GTSNPN, CDR2 SVGIG, per germline (reference sequence). The length of the CDR3 is 13 residues. V lost 2 bases to trimming and J lost 1 base, with 7 bases between them. The CDR3 region is CAWSPPGTDTQYF. CDR3 coding DNA: TGTGCCTGGAGTCCCCCGGGCACAGATACGCAGTATTTT.

V and J are TRBV23-1 and TRBJ1-4; 8 positions match TRBD1. TRBV23-1 is marked as an open reading frame, function uncertain. V lost 4 bases and J lost 5; bases outside the gene matches: 6. The CDR3 consists of 15 residues. This chain's CDR3 is CASSPGQGGNEKLFF. CDR3 in DNA: TGCGCCAGCAGTCCCGGACAGGGCGGGAATGAAAAACTGTTTTTT.

The chain carries TRBV6-5 and TRBJ1-4; unclear D gene. The V end lost 6 bases, the J end lost 13 bases, and 21 bases lay between the germline ends. Germline V gene data show CDR1 as MNHEY and CDR2 as SVGAGI. CDR3 length equals 14 residues. DNA of the CDR3: TGTGCCAGCAGCGAGTCTGACCAACGCTACAGACTGTTTTTT. It is translated as CASSESDQRYRLFF.

The V gene is TRBV3-1 (or the pseudogene TRBV3-2), the J gene TRBJ2-7; 12 positions agree with TRBD2. Losses at the gene ends were 4 bases for V and 4 bases for J; bases not matched to a gene: 5. Per germline, CDR1 LGHDT and CDR2 YNNKEL (reference sequence). This CDR3 is built from 15 residues. CDR3 in amino acids: CASSPSSGRAYEQYF. As DNA, the CDR3 is TGTGCCAGCAGCCCCTCTAGCGGGAGGGCTTACGAGCAGTACTTC.

The chain has TRBV4-3 and TRBJ1-3; D unclear. The V end was cut by 4 bases, the J end by 3 bases, with 13 bases between. Germline CDR1 and CDR2: LGHNA and YSLEER. The length of the CDR3 is 15 residues. The CDR3 here is CASSLSLRNGNTIYF. Here the CDR3 DNA reads TGCGCCAGCAGCCTAAGTCTACGAAATGGAAACACCATATATTTT.

The rearrangement uses TRBV6-5 and TRBJ1-5; 8 positions agree with TRBD1. With 2 bases clipped from V and 5 bases from J, the junction kept 2 bases outside the gene matches. Germline values: CDR1 MNHEY, CDR2 SVGAGI. This CDR3 has 14 amino acids. CDR3 bases: TGTGCCAGCAGTTACGGGACAGGATATCAGCCCCAGCATTTT. Its protein product is CASSYGTGYQPQHF.

The J gene is TRBJ1-6, the V gene TRBV4-1, with unresolved D. The CDR3 extends over 15 amino acids. The germline gives CDR1 MGHRA, CDR2 YSYEKL. Trimming took off 4 bases at V and 2 bases at J, with 9 bases between the two ends. CDR3: CASSRGFTYNSPLHF. CDR3 in DNA: TGCGCCAGCAGCCGAGGGTTTACCTATAATTCACCCCTCCACTTT.

The chain couples TRBV7-9 to TRBJ1-1; 7 bases line up with TRBD1. The V gene end was trimmed by 5 bases and the J gene end by 6 bases; junction bases not matched to a gene: 3. CDR1 is SEHNR, CDR2 FQNEAQ, per germline (reference sequence). CDR3 length: 12 residues. The DNA of the CDR3 is TGTGCCAGCAGCCCTGACAGGGCTGAAGCTTTCTTT. This sequence encodes CASSPDRAEAFF.

The chain combines TRBV9 with TRBJ2-7, with TRBD2 as a possible D gene (6 bases). The CDR3 is 15 residues long. Trimming cost V 4 bases and J 3 bases, with 17 bases left between them. CDR1 is SGDLS and CDR2 is YYNGEE in the germline V gene. CDR3 DNA sequence: TGTGCCAGCAGCCCCCGCGCCGTGGGGGGCTACGAGCAGTACTTC. Protein product: CASSPRAVGGYEQYF.

This chain joins TRBV3-1 (or the pseudogene TRBV3-2) and TRBJ1-1, with D unclear. The CDR3 spans 13 residues. Germline V gene lookup returns CDR1 LGHDT and CDR2 YNNKEL (reference sequence). The V and J ends lost 4 bases and 4 bases respectively, with 10 bases between them. The CDR3 reads CASSRSEGTEAFF. The CDR3 DNA sequence: TGTGCCAGCAGCCGATCGGAGGGCACTGAAGCTTTCTTT.

This clone appeared once. This rearrangement joins TRBV5-1 to TRBJ2-1; TRBD2 matches at 12 bases. The J segment lost 7 bases and the V segment lost 4 bases, leaving 9 bases of the junction unmatched. Germline values: CDR1 SGHRS, CDR2 YFSETQ. This CDR3 contains 16 residues. The CDR3 is CASSTILAGGGNEQFF. The CDR3 nucleotides read TGCGCCAGCAGCACCATACTAGCGGGGGGAGGGAATGAGCAGTTCTTC.

V is TRBV27 and J is TRBJ1-6; TRBD1 matches at 8 bases. The V segment lost 7 bases and the J segment 6 bases; nucleotides outside the gene matches: 11. The CDR3 loop spans 16 amino acids. The V gene's germline CDR1 is MNHEY and CDR2 SMNVEV (reference sequence). The DNA for the CDR3 is TGTGCCAGCACCCAGGGGCCGGGACAGGTTAATTCACCCCTCCACTTT. This sequence encodes CASTQGPGQVNSPLHF.

This clone has only one observation. The chain combines TRBV4-1 with TRBJ2-3; 9 bases agree with TRBD2. Germline loops: CDR1 MGHRA, CDR2 YSYEKL. This CDR3 spans 16 amino acids. Trimming removed 2 bases from V and 2 bases from J; junction bases left unmatched: 5. DNA of the CDR3: TGCGCCAGCAGCCAAAGACTAGCGGATACCACAGATACGCAGTATTTT. Its protein product is CASSQRLADTTDTQYF.